The T cell receptor (beta chain) described here comes from a study of T cells after yellow fever vaccination. The CDR3 is 17 amino acids. Germline CDR1 and CDR2: SGHVS and FNYEAQ. The trim removed 2 bases at V and 2 bases at J, leaving 9 bases unmatched. TCRdb re-called the 5' RACE reads through MiXCR, storing one row per CDR3 protein. Among 100,000 to 150,000 distinct CDR3 sequences listed, around 7.7% were seen once. This clonotype was seen ten or more times. The rearrangement uses TRBV7-6 and TRBJ2-5; 9 bases agree with TRBD2. The source was CD4+ T cells sorted from PBMCs, collected more than 8 days after the first yellow fever vaccination. This receptor was taken from a man between 18 and 29 years old who received the YFV17D yellow fever vaccine. The CDR3 protein is CASSLMAGGTLQETQYF. The DNA of the CDR3 is TGTGCCAGCAGCTTAATGGCGGGGGGGACCCTACAAGAGACCCAGTACTTC.